This section outlines one T cell receptor beta chain sequence together with its context. This specimen comes from a study of T cell responses to AZD1222 COVID-19 vaccine. Germline assignment: CDR1 MDHEN and CDR2 SYDVKM. The V and J ends lost 4 bases and 7 bases respectively, with 11 bases between them. CDR3 length equals 14 residues. Using immunoSEQ multiplex PCR, the repertoire was profiled, and TCRdb retains in-frame clones only, with some absent. The table includes approximately 130,000 clones, over 85% detected once. This clonotype was sampled from an adult in good health. The rearrangement joins TRBV28 to TRBJ1-6, with D uncertain. The material was peripheral blood, obtained on day 0 of AZD1222 vaccination. For the CDR3, the DNA is TGTGCCAGCAGTTGGGGAAGGGTAAATTCACCCCTCCACTTT. The encoded protein is CASSWGRVNSPLHF.